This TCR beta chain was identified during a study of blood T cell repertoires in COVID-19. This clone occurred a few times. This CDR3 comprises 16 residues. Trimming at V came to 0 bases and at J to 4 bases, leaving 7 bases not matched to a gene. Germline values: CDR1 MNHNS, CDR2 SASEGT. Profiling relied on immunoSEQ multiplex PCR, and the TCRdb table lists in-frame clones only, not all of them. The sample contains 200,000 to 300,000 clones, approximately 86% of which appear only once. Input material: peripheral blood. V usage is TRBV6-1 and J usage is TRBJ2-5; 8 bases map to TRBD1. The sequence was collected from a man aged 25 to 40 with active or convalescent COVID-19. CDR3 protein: CASSEAAGGLPETQYF. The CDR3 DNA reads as TGTGCCAGCAGTGAAGCAGCAGGGGGCCTTCCAGAGACCCAGTACTTC.